Listed below are T cell receptor beta chains from one sample, sequenced in a study of blood T cell repertoires in COVID-19. Produced via immunoSEQ multiplex PCR; TCRdb's table is partial and in-frame only. The profile shows about 130,000 clones, around 88% of them singletons. Sequenced: peripheral blood. These receptors were collected from a man aged 45-65 years with acute or convalescent COVID-19. Both conserved end residues are part of each CDR3. D genes are given only for firm matches. A row's size may be missing; if present it is once, few, many or a size class.

NA TRBJ2-3 NA TRBV4-1 CASQEQGFPDTQYF TGCGCCAGTCAAGAGCAGGGGTTCCCAGATACGCAGTATTTT
TRBD1 TRBJ1-1 NA TRBV6-5 CAGGTGLIGYTEAFF TGTGCCGGGGGGACAGGCTTGATCGGGTACACTGAAGCTTTCTTT
TRBD1 TRBJ1-1 NA TRBV7-6 CASSLGRQGNTEAFF TGTGCCAGCAGCTTAGGAAGACAGGGGAACACTGAAGCTTTCTTT
TRBD1 TRBJ1-2 NA TRBV7-2 CASSPHRQGASGYTF TGTGCCAGCAGCCCCCATAGACAGGGGGCGTCTGGCTACACCTTC
TRBD1 TRBJ1-5 NA TRBV6-6 CASISRTGGYQPQHF TGTGCCAGCATATCAAGGACAGGGGGCTATCAGCCCCAGCATTTT
TRBD2 TRBJ2-3 NA TRBV2 CASRKEGLAFKDTQYF TGTGCCAGCAGGAAAGAGGGACTAGCGTTCAAAGATACGCAGTATTTT
NA TRBJ1-5 NA TRBV6-5 CASSYSSDSNQPQHF TGTGCCAGCAGTTACTCCAGTGATAGCAATCAGCCCCAGCATTTT
TRBD1 TRBJ2-7 NA TRBV29-1 CSAGGGQGIYEQYF TGCAGCGCCGGAGGGGGACAGGGGATATACGAGCAGTACTTC
NA TRBJ1-6 NA TRBV9 CASSASRGVGWSPLHF TGTGCCAGCAGCGCCTCCCGGGGGGTCGGGTGGTCACCCCTCCACTTT
TRBD1 TRBJ1-2 NA TRBV13 CASSSHRGEGYGYTF TGTGCCAGCAGCTCCCACAGGGGTGAAGGCTATGGCTACACCTTC
TRBD1 TRBJ1-5 NA TRBV10-3 CAISERGQGSNQPQHF TGTGCCATCAGTGAACGGGGACAGGGAAGCAATCAGCCCCAGCATTTT
NA TRBJ1-2 NA TRBV9 CASSVDGGNYGYTF TGTGCCAGCAGCGTAGATGGGGGCAACTATGGCTACACCTTC
NA TRBJ2-1 NA TRBV19 CASRTRGSYNEQFF TGTGCCAGTAGAACCCGGGGCTCCTACAATGAGCAGTTCTTC
TRBD2 TRBJ2-3 once TRBV19 CASSIRRGTDTQYF TGTGCCAGTAGTATTCGGCGGGGGACAGATACGCAGTATTTT
TRBD2 TRBJ2-3 NA TRBV5-4 CASSFGGRTDTQYF TGTGCCAGCAGCTTCGGCGGGAGGACAGATACGCAGTATTTT
NA TRBJ1-1 NA TRBV5-4 CASSTTSSGVTEAFF TGTGCCAGCAGCACCACGTCTTCGGGGGTGACTGAAGCTTTCTTT
NA TRBJ1-4 NA TRBV7-2 CASSSPGESEKLFF TGTGCCAGCAGCTCCCCGGGGGAGTCTGAAAAACTGTTTTTT
TRBD1 TRBJ1-1 NA TRBV28 CASSRATGLNTEAFF TGTGCCAGCAGTAGGGCGACAGGGCTGAACACTGAAGCTTTCTTT
NA TRBJ2-3 NA TRBV18 CASSPPGLLGTDTQYF TGTGCCAGCTCACCACCGGGGCTGCTTGGGACAGATACGCAGTATTTT
NA TRBJ1-2 NA TRBV18 CASSELTNSNYGYTF TGTGCCAGCTCAGAGTTGACGAACAGCAACTATGGCTACACCTTC
TRBD1 TRBJ1-5 NA TRBV9 CASSVETGLNQPQHF TGTGCCAGCAGCGTAGAGACAGGGCTCAATCAGCCCCAGCATTTT
TRBD2 TRBJ2-7 NA TRBV11-2 CASSSLAGGYEQYF TGTGCCAGCAGCTCGTTAGCGGGAGGGTACGAGCAGTATTTC
TRBD2 TRBJ2-6 NA TRBV5-5 CASSLEGSGTSGANVLTF TGTGCCAGCAGCTTGGAGGGTAGCGGGACCTCTGGGGCCAACGTCCTGACTTTC
NA TRBJ1-2 NA TRBV4-1 CASSHSQLGQGDYGYTF TGCGCCAGCAGCCACTCACAGCTGGGGCAGGGCGACTATGGCTACACCTTC
NA TRBJ1-1 NA TRBV6-5 CASVSGVRTEAFF TGTGCCAGCGTTTCGGGGGTACGCACTGAAGCTTTCTTT
NA TRBJ1-6 NA TRBV18 CASSGQKNSPLHF TGTGCCAGCTCCGGACAGAAGAATTCACCCCTCCACTTT
TRBD1 TRBJ1-1 NA TRBV19 CASKTGFLGTEAFF TGTGCCAGTAAGACAGGGTTTTTGGGCACTGAAGCTTTCTTT